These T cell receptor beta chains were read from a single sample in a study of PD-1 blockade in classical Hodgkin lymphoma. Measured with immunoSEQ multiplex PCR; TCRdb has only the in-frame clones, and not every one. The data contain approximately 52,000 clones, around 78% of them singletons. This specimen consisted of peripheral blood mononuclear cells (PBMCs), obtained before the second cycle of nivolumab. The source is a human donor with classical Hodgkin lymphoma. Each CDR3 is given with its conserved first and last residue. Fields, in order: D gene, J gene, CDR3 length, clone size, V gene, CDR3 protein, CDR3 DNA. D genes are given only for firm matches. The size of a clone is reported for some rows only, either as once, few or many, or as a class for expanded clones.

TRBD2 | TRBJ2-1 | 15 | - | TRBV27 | CASSLSLAGGPEQFF | TGTGCCAGCAGTTTATCACTAGCGGGAGGGCCCGAGCAGTTCTTC
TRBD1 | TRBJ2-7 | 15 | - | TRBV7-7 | CASSPGTGDSYEQYF | TGTGCCAGCAGCCCCGGGACAGGGGACTCCTACGAGCAGTACTTC
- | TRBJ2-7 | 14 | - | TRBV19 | CASSPTGTYYEQYF | TGTGCCAGTAGTCCGACCGGGACCTACTACGAGCAGTACTTC
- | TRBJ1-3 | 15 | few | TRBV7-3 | CASSLGGPGRNTIYF | TGTGCCAGCAGCTTAGGGGGTCCGGGGAGAAACACCATATATTTT
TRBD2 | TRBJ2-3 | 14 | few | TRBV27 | CASSLTSGTDTQYF | TGTGCCAGCAGTTTGACTAGCGGGACAGATACGCAGTATTTT
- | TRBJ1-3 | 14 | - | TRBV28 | CASSPGISGNTIYF | TGTGCCAGCAGTCCCGGGATCTCTGGAAACACCATATATTTT
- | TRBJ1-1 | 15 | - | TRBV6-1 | CASSPRRGRNTEAFF | TGTGCCAGCAGTCCTCGAAGGGGTCGGAACACTGAAGCTTTCTTT
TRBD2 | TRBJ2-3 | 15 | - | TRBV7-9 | CASSSAGRGGDTQYF | TGTGCCAGCAGCTCCGCGGGGAGGGGTGGAGATACGCAGTATTTT
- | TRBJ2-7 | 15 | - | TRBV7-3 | CASSPATGSSYEQYF | TGTGCCAGCAGCCCGGCGACAGGCAGCTCCTACGAGCAGTACTTC
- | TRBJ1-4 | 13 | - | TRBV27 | CASSLEGDEKLFF | TGTGCCAGCAGCTTAGAGGGGGATGAAAAACTGTTTTTT
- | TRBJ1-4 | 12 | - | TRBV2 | CASSDHNRSLFF | TGTGCCAGCAGTGATCATAACAGGAGTCTGTTTTTT
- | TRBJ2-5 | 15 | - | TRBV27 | CASSLHRDTQETQYF | TGTGCCAGCAGTCTCCACCGGGACACACAAGAGACCCAGTACTTC
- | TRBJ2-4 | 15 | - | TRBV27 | CASSLGRGRINIQYF | TGTGCCAGCAGTTTGGGTAGAGGGCGTATTAACATTCAGTACTTC
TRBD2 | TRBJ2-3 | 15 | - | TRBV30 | CACQWGLAVSDTQYF | TGTGCCTGCCAATGGGGACTAGCGGTATCAGATACGCAGTATTTT
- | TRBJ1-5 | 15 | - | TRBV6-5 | CASSYSWSSNQPQHF | TGTGCCAGCAGTTACTCATGGTCTTCGAATCAGCCCCAGCATTTT
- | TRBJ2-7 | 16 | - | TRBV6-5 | CASSYSRGPSPYEQYF | TGTGCCAGCAGTTACTCGCGAGGACCGTCCCCCTACGAGCAGTACTTC
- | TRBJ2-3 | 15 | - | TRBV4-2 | CASSQVGGNTDTQYF | TGTGCCAGCAGCCAAGTTGGGGGCAACACAGATACGCAGTATTTT
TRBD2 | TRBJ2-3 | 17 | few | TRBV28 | CASSPARLAGATDTQYF | TGTGCCAGCAGTCCCGCCCGACTAGCGGGAGCCACAGATACGCAGTATTTT
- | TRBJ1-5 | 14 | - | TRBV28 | CASSSLRVGQPQHF | TGTGCCAGCAGTTCTCTCAGGGTGGGTCAGCCCCAGCATTTT
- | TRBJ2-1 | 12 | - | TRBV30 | CAWSALAHIQFF | TGTGCCTGGAGCGCGCTAGCGCACATTCAGTTCTTC
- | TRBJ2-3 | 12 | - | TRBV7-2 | CASSLDTDTQYF | TGTGCCAGCAGCCTCGACACAGATACGCAGTATTTT
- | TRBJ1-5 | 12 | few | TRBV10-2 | CASSEREQPQHF | TGCGCCAGCAGTGAGCGGGAACAGCCCCAGCATTTT
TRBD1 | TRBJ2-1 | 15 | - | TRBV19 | CASSPPPGQGNEQFF | TGTGCCAGTAGTCCTCCCCCGGGACAGGGAAATGAGCAGTTCTTC
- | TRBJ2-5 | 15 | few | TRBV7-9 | CASSLGGFPEETQYF | TGTGCCAGCAGCTTAGGAGGGTTTCCTGAAGAGACCCAGTACTTC
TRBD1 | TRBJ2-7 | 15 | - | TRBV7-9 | CASSYSGTASYEQYF | TGTGCCAGCAGCTACTCCGGGACAGCTTCCTACGAGCAGTACTTC
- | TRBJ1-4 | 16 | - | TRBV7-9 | CASSTWTAATNEKLFF | TGTGCCAGCAGTACTTGGACCGCAGCAACTAATGAAAAACTGTTTTTT
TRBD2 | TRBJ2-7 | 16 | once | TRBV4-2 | CASSQQIGASGYEQYF | TGTGCCAGCAGCCAACAAATAGGGGCTAGCGGGTACGAGCAGTACTTC
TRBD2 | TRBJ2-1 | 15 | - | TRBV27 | CASSVGGRAINEQFF | TGTGCCAGCAGTGTCGGCGGGAGGGCCATCAATGAGCAGTTCTTC
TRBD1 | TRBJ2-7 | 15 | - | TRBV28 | CASSSPGGQGYEQYF | TGTGCCAGCAGTTCTCCCGGGGGACAGGGGTACGAGCAGTACTTC
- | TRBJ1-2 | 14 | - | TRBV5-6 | CASNRASTGGGYTF | TGTGCCAGCAACCGGGCTTCGACGGGGGGCGGCTACACCTTC
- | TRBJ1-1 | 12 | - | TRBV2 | CASLKDGTEAFF | TGTGCCAGCCTGAAGGACGGGACTGAAGCTTTCTTT
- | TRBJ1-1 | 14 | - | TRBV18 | CASCVGGGRTEAFF | TGTGCCAGCTGTGTGGGGGGGGGCCGGACTGAAGCTTTCTTT
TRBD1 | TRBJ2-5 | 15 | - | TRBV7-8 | CASSTSQGAGETQYF | TGTGCCAGCAGCACTTCTCAGGGGGCTGGGGAGACCCAGTACTTC